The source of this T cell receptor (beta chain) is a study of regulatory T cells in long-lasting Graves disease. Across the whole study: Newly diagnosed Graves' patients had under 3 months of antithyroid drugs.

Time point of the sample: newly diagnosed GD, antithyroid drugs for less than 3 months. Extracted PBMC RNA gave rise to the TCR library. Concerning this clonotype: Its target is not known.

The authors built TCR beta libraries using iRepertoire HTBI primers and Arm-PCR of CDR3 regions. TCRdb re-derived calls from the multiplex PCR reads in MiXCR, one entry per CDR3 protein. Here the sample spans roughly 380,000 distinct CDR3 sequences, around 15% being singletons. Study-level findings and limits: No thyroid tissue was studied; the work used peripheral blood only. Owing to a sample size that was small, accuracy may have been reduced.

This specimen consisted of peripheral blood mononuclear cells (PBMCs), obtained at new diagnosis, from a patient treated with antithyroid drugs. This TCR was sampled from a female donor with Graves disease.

Here the CDR3 DNA reads TGTGCCAGCTCACCACCGGGGGCACGGTCCTACAATGAGCAGTTCTTC. It specifies CASSPPGARSYNEQFF. This rearrangement joins TRBV18 to TRBJ2-1; D may be TRBD1 (6 bases). Trimming left V 0 bases short and J 1 base short, with 10 bases between. The CDR3 spans 16 residues. The germline V gene has CDR1 KGHSH and CDR2 LQKENI.